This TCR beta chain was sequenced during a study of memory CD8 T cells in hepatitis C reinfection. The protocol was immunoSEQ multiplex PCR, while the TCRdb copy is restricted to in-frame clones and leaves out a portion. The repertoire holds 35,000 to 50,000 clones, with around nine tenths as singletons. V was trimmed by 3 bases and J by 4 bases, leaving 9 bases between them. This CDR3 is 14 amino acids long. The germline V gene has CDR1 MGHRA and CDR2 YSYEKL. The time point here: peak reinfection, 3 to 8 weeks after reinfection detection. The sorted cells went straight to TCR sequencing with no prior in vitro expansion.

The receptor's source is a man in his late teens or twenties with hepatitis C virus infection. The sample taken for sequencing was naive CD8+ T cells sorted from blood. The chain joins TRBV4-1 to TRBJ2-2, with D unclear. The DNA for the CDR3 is TGCGCCAGCAGCCAGGGCCGAACCACCGGGGAGCTGTTTTTT. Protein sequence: CASSQGRTTGELFF.